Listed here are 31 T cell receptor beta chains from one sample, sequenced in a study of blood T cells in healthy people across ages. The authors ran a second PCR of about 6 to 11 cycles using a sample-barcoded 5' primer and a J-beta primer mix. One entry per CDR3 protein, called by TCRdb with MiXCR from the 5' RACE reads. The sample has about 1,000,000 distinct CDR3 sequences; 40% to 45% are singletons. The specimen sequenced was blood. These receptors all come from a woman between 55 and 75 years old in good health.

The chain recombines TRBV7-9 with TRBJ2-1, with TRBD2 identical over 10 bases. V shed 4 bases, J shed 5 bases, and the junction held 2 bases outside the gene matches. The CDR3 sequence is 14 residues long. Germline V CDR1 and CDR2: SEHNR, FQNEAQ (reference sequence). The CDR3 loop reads CASSSSGRNNEQFF. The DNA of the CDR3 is TGTGCCAGCAGCTCTAGCGGGAGAAACAATGAGCAGTTCTTC.

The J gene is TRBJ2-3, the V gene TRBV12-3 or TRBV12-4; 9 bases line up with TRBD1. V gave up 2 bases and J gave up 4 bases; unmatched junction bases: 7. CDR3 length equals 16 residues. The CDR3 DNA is TGTGCCAGCAGTTTATCCGGGACAGGGAGAGCAGATACGCAGTATTTT. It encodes CASSLSGTGRADTQYF.

The CDR3 here is CASSLAASGSLANEQFF. DNA for the CDR3: TGTGCCAGCAGCTTGGCGGCCTCAGGATCCCTGGCCAATGAGCAGTTCTTC. The rearrangement joins TRBV5-4 to TRBJ2-1, with D uncertain. The CDR3 has 17 amino acids. Germline V gene data show CDR1 as SGHNT and CDR2 as YYREEE (reference sequence). The V end was cut by 0 bases, the J end by 6 bases, with 19 bases between.

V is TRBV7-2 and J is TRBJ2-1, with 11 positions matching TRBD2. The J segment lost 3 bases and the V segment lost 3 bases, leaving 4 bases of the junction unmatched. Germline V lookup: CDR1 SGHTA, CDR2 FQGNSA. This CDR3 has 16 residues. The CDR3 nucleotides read TGTGCCAGCAGCTTGGCTAGCGGGGGGCTCTACAATGAGCAGTTCTTC. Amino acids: CASSLASGGLYNEQFF.

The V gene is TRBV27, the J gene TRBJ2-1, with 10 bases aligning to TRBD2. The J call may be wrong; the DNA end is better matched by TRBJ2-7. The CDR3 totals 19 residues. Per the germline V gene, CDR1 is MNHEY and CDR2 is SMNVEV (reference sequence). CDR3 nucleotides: TGTGCCAGCAGTTTTAGGACTAGCGGTGGGGATTGGGGCTACAATGAGCAGTACTTC. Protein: CASSFRTSGGDWGYNEQYF.

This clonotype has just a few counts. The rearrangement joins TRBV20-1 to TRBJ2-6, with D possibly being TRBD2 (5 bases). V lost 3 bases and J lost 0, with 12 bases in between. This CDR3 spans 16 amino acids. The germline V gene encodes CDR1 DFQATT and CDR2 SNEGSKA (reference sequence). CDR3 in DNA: TGCAGTGCTAGCGGGGTAATCCTCTCTGGGGCCAACGTCCTGACTTTC. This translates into CSASGVILSGANVLTF.

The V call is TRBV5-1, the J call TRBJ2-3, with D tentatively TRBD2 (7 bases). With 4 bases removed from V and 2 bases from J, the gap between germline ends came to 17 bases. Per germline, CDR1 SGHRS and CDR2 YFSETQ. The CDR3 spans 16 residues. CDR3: CASSPSGGPLTDTQYF. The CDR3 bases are TGCGCCAGCAGCCCGTCGGGGGGCCCCCTCACAGATACGCAGTATTTT.

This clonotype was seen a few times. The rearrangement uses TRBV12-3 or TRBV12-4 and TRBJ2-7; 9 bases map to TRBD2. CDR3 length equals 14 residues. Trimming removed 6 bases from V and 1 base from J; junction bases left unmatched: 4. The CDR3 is CASRATSGSYEQYF. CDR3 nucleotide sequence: TGTGCCAGCAGAGCGACTAGCGGTTCCTACGAGCAGTACTTC.

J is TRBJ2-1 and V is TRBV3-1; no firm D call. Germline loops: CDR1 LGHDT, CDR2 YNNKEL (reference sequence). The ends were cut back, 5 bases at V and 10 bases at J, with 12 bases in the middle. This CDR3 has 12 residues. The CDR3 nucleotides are TGTGCCAGCAGCGCCCTCGGTGCCGAGCAGTTCTTC. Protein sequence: CASSALGAEQFF.

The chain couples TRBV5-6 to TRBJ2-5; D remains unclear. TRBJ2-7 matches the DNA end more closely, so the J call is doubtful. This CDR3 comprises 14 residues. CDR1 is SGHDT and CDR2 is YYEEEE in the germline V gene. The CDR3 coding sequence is TGTGCCAGCAGCTTGGGTGCCTCCTACGTCGAGCAGTACTTC. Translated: CASSLGASYVEQYF.

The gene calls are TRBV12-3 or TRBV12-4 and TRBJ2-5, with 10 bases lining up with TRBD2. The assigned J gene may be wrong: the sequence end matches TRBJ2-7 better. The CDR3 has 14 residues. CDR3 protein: CASDRTSGIYEQYF. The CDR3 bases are TGTGCCAGTGACCGTACTAGCGGGATCTACGAGCAGTACTTC.

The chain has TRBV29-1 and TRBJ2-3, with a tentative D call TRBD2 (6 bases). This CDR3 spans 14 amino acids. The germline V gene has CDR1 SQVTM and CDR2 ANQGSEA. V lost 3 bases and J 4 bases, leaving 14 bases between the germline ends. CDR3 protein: CSVEVGLKADTQYF. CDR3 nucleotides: TGCAGCGTTGAGGTGGGACTTAAGGCAGATACGCAGTATTTT.

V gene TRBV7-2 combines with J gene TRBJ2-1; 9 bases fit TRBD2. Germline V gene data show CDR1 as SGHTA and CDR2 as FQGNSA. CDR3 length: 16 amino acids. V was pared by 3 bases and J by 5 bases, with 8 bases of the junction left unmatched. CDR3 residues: CASSLVGLAPNNEQFF. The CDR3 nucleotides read TGTGCCAGCAGCTTGGTAGGACTAGCGCCCAACAATGAGCAGTTCTTC.

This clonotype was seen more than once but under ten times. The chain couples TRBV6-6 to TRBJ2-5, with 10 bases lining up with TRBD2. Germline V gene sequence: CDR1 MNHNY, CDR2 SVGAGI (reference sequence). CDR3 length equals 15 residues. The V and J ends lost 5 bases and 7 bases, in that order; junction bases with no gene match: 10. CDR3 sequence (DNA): TGTGCCAGCAGTGTGACCGGGACTAGCGCTGGGACCCAGTACTTC. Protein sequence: CASSVTGTSAGTQYF.

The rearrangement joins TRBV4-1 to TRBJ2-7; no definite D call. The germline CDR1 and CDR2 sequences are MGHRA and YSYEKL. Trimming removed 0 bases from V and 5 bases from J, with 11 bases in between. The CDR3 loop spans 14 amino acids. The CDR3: CASSQDRQADEQYF. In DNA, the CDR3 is TGCGCCAGCAGCCAAGATAGGCAGGCGGACGAGCAGTACTTC.

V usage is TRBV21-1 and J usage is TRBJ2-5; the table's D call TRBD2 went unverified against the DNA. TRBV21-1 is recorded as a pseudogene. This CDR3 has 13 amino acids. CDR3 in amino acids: CASSKSPEGEQYF. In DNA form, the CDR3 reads TGTGCCAGCAGCAAAAGCCCAGAGGGTGAGCAGTACTTC.

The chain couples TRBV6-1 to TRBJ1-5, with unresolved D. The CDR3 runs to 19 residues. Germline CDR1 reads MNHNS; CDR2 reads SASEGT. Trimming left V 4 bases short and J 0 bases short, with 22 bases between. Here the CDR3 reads CASSVSGPLQRTSNQPQHF. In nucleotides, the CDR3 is TGTGCCAGCAGTGTGTCTGGCCCCCTTCAGAGAACTAGCAATCAGCCCCAGCATTTT.

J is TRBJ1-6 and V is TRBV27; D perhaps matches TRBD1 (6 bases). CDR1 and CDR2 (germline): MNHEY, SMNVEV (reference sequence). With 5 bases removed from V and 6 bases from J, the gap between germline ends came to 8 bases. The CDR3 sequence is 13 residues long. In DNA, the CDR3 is TGTGCCAGCAGTGGACAGTTTAATTCACCCCTCCACTTT. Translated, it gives CASSGQFNSPLHF.

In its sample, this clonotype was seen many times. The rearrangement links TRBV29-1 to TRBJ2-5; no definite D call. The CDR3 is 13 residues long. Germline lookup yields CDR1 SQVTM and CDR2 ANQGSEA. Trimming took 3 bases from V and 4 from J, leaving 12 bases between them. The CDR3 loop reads CSVDGLAGETQYF. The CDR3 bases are TGCAGCGTTGACGGGTTAGCCGGAGAGACCCAGTACTTC.

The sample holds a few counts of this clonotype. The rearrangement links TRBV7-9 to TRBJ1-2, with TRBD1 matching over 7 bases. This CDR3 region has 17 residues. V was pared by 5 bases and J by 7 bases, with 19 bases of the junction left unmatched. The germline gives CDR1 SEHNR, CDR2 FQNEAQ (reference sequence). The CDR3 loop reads CASSPREFDRGQRGYTF. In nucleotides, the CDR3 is TGTGCCAGCAGCCCCCGGGAGTTTGATAGGGGGCAGCGTGGCTACACCTTC.

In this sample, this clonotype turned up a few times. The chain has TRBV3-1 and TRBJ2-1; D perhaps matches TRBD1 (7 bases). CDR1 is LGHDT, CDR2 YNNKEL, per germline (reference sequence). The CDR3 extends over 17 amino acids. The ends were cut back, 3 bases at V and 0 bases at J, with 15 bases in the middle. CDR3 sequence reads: CASSHQGGGSSYNEQFF. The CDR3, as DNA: TGTGCCAGCAGCCATCAGGGGGGAGGCAGCTCCTACAATGAGCAGTTCTTC.

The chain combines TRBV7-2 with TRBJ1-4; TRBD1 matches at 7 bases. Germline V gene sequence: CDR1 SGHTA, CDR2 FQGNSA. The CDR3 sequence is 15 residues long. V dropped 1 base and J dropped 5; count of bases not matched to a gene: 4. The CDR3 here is CASSLGSRGNEKLFF. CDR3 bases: TGTGCCAGCAGCTTAGGGAGCAGGGGGAATGAAAAACTGTTTTTT.

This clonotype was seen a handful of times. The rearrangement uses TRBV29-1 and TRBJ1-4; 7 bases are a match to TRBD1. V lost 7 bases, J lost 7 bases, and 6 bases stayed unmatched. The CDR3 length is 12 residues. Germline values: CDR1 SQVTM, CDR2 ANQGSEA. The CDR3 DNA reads TGCAGCGCTTCGACAGGGATTGAAAAACTGTTTTTT. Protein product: CSASTGIEKLFF.

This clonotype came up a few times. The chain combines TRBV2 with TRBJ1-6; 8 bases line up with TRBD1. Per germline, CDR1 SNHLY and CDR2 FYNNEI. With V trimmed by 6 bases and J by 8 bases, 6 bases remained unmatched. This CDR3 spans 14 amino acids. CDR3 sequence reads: CASSARTGHSPLHF. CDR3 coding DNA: TGTGCCAGCAGCGCACGGACAGGGCATTCACCCCTCCACTTT.

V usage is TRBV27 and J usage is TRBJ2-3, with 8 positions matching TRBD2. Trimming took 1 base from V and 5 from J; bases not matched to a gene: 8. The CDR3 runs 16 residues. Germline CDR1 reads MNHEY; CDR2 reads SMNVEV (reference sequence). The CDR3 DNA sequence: TGTGCCAGCAGTTTATTGGTCCCGGGACTAGAAGATACGCAGTATTTT. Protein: CASSLLVPGLEDTQYF.

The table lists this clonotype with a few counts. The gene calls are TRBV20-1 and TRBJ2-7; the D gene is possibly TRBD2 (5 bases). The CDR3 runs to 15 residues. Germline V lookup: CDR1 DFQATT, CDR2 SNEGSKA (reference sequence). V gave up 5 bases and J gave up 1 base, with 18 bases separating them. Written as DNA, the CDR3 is TGCAGTGCTCAGAGCCCATCGAGGGCGTCCTACGAGCAGTACTTC. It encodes CSAQSPSRASYEQYF.

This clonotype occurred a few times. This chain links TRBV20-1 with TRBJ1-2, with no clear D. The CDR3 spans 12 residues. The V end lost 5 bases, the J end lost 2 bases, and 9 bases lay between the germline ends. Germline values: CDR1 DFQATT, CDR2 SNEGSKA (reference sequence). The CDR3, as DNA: TGCAGTGCTTTAAAGACCAACTATGGCTACACCTTC. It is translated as CSALKTNYGYTF.

The CDR3 DNA reads as TGTGCCAGCTCGCGCGTGACTAGCGGGGGATACAATGAGCAGTTCTTC. Translation: CASSRVTSGGYNEQFF. V and J are TRBV3-1 and TRBJ2-1; TRBD2 agrees at 12 bases. CDR3 length equals 16 residues. The V gene end was trimmed by 8 bases and the J gene end by 4 bases; junction bases not matched to a gene: 9. Germline V gene sequence: CDR1 LGHDT, CDR2 YNNKEL (reference sequence).

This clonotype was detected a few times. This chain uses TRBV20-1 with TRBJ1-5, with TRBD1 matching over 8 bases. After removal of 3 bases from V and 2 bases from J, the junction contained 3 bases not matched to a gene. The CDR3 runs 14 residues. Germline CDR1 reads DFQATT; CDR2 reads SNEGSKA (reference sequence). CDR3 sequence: CSASETGGNQPQHF. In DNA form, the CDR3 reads TGCAGTGCTAGCGAGACAGGGGGCAATCAGCCCCAGCATTTT.

The CDR3 bases are TGTGCCAGCAGTGAAGCGCAAGGACAGCCCCAGCATTTT. It translates to CASSEAQGQPQHF. The gene calls are TRBV6-1 and TRBJ1-5, with D unclear. V lost 0 bases and J lost 7, with 7 bases in between. The V gene's germline CDR1 is MNHNS and CDR2 SASEGT. This CDR3 has 13 residues.

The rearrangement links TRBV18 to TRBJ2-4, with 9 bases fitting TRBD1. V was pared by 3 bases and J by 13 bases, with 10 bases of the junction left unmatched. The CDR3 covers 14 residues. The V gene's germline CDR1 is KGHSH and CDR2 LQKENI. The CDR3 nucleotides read TGTGCCAGCTCACCGGACAGGGGCCCGTTGGAGCAGTACTTC. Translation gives CASSPDRGPLEQYF.